Listed below are T cell receptor beta chains from one sample, sequenced in a study of cytotoxic CD8 clonotypes in ibrutinib-treated CLL. Measured with immunoSEQ multiplex PCR; TCRdb has only the in-frame clones, and not every one. The sample shows nearly 300,000 clones, roughly three quarters of them seen only once. Sequenced here: PBMCs, sampled at disease progression, from a patient treated with ibrutinib. All receptors come from a human donor with chronic lymphocytic leukemia. Both conserved end residues are part of each CDR3.

v_call | cdr3_aa
TRBV7-9 | CASSLTGRPQPQHF
TRBV28 | CASSLLLPLGQDTTDTQYF
TRBV18 | CASSLQGGYEQYF
TRBV4-3 | CASSQDPGGQPQHF
TRBV14 | CASSQDPGARARNNSPLHF
TRBV11-2 | CASSSGQANYGYTF
TRBV15 | CATSRDRGRVNEQFF
TRBV14 | CASSQGIQGWPLHF
TRBV7-9 | CASSLGGVGEQYF
TRBV4-3 | CASSQAEGLGETQYF
TRBV4-1 | CASSSSAAKTGNGYTF
TRBV20-1 | CSASSYGYTF
TRBV5-1 | CASSLYSGSSYNEQFF
TRBV11-2 | CASSLVAGGTGELFF
TRBV4-1 | CASSQQGSSYEQYF
TRBV29-1 | CSVEGESSYEQYF
TRBV9 | CASSVGVGSGNTIYF
TRBV7-3 | CASSLQENTEAFF
TRBV4-1 | CASSLGDAVLDEKLFF
TRBV5-1 | CASSPEGAGAVGELFF
TRBV14 | CASSPRGGEQYF
TRBV6-1 | CASRGGEQPQHF